A single sample is the source of the 17 T cell receptor beta chains below, sequenced in a study of Tregs in tolerant kidney transplant recipients. The nonmyeloablative bone marrow transplants came from related graft donors, with transient mixed chimerism. The data were produced by immunoSEQ multiplex PCR, yet TCRdb's version contains in-frame clones alone and is incomplete. The repertoire holds around 86,000 clones, 75% to 95% seen once, with around 1.5% in the top ten. Sequencing was performed on CD4+ T cells from blood (PBMCs), taken 24 months after the transplant. The receptors stem from a human patient who received a combined kidney and bone marrow transplant. Some of the T cells may derive from the graft donor.

The V call is TRBV5-1, the J call TRBJ2-7; TRBD1 agrees at 8 bases. V lost 4 bases and J lost 2; bases outside the gene matches: 5. Per germline, CDR1 SGHRS and CDR2 YFSETQ. The CDR3 extends over 14 amino acids. The CDR3 DNA reads TGCGCCAGCAGCACAGGACAGGGTCCCTACGAGCAGTACTTC. Translating it yields CASSTGQGPYEQYF.

The table lists this clone with a count of one. This rearrangement joins TRBV7-2 to TRBJ2-3; no firm D call. Trimming took off 3 bases at V and 7 bases at J, with 11 bases between the two ends. Germline V gene data show CDR1 as SGHTA and CDR2 as FQGNSA. The CDR3 is 13 amino acids. The DNA of the CDR3 is TGTGCCAGCAGCTTCAGGTTGTGGAATACGCAGTATTTT. Translating gives CASSFRLWNTQYF.

V gene TRBV6-5 combines with J gene TRBJ2-5, with 9 bases identical to TRBD2. The tail of the sequence fits TRBJ2-7 better, so the J call may be wrong. Germline V CDR1 and CDR2: MNHEY, SVGAGI. The CDR3 spans 15 residues. This CDR3 reads CASSASSGATYEQYF. The CDR3 bases are TGTGCCAGCAGTGCCTCTAGCGGGGCCACCTACGAGCAGTACTTC.

The chain employs TRBV27 and TRBJ1-2; 9 bases line up with TRBD1. V lost 6 bases to trimming and J lost 8 bases; unmatched junction nucleotides: 13. Per germline, CDR1 MNHEY and CDR2 SMNVEV (reference sequence). The CDR3 contains 15 residues. The chain's CDR3 is CASSAGTGFIRGYTF. The CDR3 DNA follows: TGTGCCAGCAGCGCCGGGACAGGGTTTATCCGGGGCTACACCTTC.

The J gene is TRBJ2-2, the V gene TRBV27; 10 positions match TRBD2. This CDR3 spans 16 amino acids. V trimming: 3 bases; J trimming: 5 bases; junction bases outside the gene matches: 6. Germline values: CDR1 MNHEY, CDR2 SMNVEV (reference sequence). As DNA, the CDR3 is TGTGCCAGCAGTTTTGTTGGACTAGCGGTGACCGGGGAGCTGTTTTTT. Its translation is CASSFVGLAVTGELFF.

The chain carries TRBV7-3 and TRBJ2-3, with 8 bases aligning to TRBD2. The V gene's germline CDR1 is SGHTA and CDR2 FQGTGA. Trimming removed 3 bases from V and 6 bases from J; junction bases left unmatched: 2. This CDR3 is built from 13 residues. The CDR3 DNA reads as TGTGCCAGCAGCTTCGGGGGGGCGGATACGCAGTATTTT. It codes for CASSFGGADTQYF.

The chain employs TRBV7-2 and TRBJ2-5; D is perhaps TRBD2 (5 bases). Germline V gives CDR1 SGHTA, CDR2 FQGNSA. With 0 bases removed from V and 5 bases from J, the gap between germline ends came to 13 bases. This CDR3 is built from 15 residues. The CDR3 DNA follows: TGTGCCAGCAGCTTAGCGTGGCGAAAGCGGGAGACCCAGTACTTC. It encodes CASSLAWRKRETQYF.

This clone has just one count. The V call is TRBV5-1, the J call TRBJ1-2; TRBD1 matches 7 bases. CDR3 length: 14 amino acids. Per the germline V gene, CDR1 is SGHRS and CDR2 is YFSETQ. V shed 4 bases, J shed 8 bases, and the junction held 11 bases outside the gene matches. CDR3 amino acids: CASSPTGEVRGYTF. Here the CDR3 DNA reads TGCGCCAGCAGCCCCACAGGGGAAGTACGAGGCTACACCTTC.

The rearrangement joins TRBV5-8 to TRBJ2-1, with D possibly being TRBD2 (7 bases). The CDR3 is 13 amino acids. Trimming left V 2 bases short and J 8 bases short, with 11 bases between. The germline CDR1 and CDR2 sequences are SGHTS and YDEGEE. CDR3 sequence (DNA): TGTGCCAGCAGCTTCCGGGGGGCGTATGAGCAGTTCTTC. Its protein is CASSFRGAYEQFF.

The chain uses TRBV5-6 and TRBJ1-2; unclear D gene. V gave up 2 bases and J gave up 5 bases, with 4 bases separating them. Germline V gene data show CDR1 as SGHDT and CDR2 as YYEEEE. There are 11 residues in the CDR3. CDR3 sequence (DNA): TGTGCCAGCAGCTTCGGTTATGGCTACACCTTC. Translation: CASSFGYGYTF.

The V call is TRBV11-3, the J call TRBJ2-7; D call uncertain. Germline values: CDR1 SGHNT, CDR2 YENEEA. The germline V and J ends were trimmed by 1 base and 2 bases, with 9 bases remaining between them. This CDR3 spans 14 amino acids. This chain's CDR3 is CASSLGLPTYEQYF. The CDR3, as DNA: TGTGCCAGCAGCTTAGGACTTCCAACCTACGAGCAGTACTTC.

This chain links TRBV6-5 with TRBJ1-2; 10 bases are shared with TRBD1. Trimming cost V 4 bases and J 6 bases; bases outside gene matches: 5. Looked up from germline, CDR1 is MNHEY and CDR2 is SVGAGI. The CDR3 totals 14 residues. In nucleotides, the CDR3 is TGTGCCAGCAGTTCAGACAGGGGGCGGGATGGCTACACCTTC. Translating it yields CASSSDRGRDGYTF.

The chain couples TRBV6-4 to TRBJ2-5; D is undetermined. Germline-derived CDR1 and CDR2 are MRHNA and SNTAGT. CDR3 size: 14 residues. Trimming cost V 5 bases and J 2 bases, with 12 bases left between them. The CDR3 loop reads CASSILRRQETQYF. The CDR3 nucleotides are TGTGCCAGCAGTATCCTCAGGCGACAAGAGACCCAGTACTTC.

The gene calls are TRBV29-1 and TRBJ2-2; a possible D gene is TRBD1 (7 bases). V lost 7 bases, J lost 5 bases, and 17 bases lay in between. Germline CDR1 SQVTM, CDR2 ANQGSEA. The CDR3 consists of 14 residues. In DNA form, the CDR3 reads TGCAGCGGTCGTTGGACAGGAGGGACCGGGGAGCTGTTTTTT. Encoded protein: CSGRWTGGTGELFF.

V and J are TRBV19 and TRBJ2-2; maybe TRBD1 (7 bases). The CDR3 runs 17 residues. Germline CDR1 reads LNHDA; CDR2 reads SQIVND (reference sequence). V dropped 5 bases and J dropped 7 bases, with 23 bases sitting between them. CDR3 in amino acids: CASSLQRGREDGGELFF. The CDR3 region has the DNA TGTGCCAGTAGTCTTCAAAGGGGGCGGGAAGACGGCGGGGAGCTGTTTTTT.

The chain is built from TRBV14 and TRBJ2-3; tentatively, D is TRBD2 (6 bases). The CDR3 totals 14 residues. Per germline, CDR1 SGHDN and CDR2 FVKESK. V was pared by 1 base and J by 8 bases, with 13 bases between. As DNA, the CDR3 is TGTGCCAGCAGCCAAGGTCTAGCGTTCGTTACGCAGTATTTT. It encodes CASSQGLAFVTQYF.

V and J are TRBV27 and TRBJ2-7, with unresolved D. The CDR3 has 14 residues. V was trimmed by 5 bases and J by 1 base, leaving 12 bases between them. CDR1 is MNHEY, CDR2 SMNVEV, per germline (reference sequence). CDR3 region: CASSVQPASYEQYF. The CDR3 DNA sequence: TGTGCCAGCAGTGTACAGCCAGCATCCTACGAGCAGTACTTC.